The T cell receptor (beta chain) under discussion was sequenced for a study of technical replicates of blood from a few donors. Only in-frame clones appear in the TCRdb table, and some are missing; sequencing was by immunoSEQ multiplex PCR. The data contain some 80,000 clones, roughly 92% of them singletons. Sequenced sample: T cells isolated from PBMCs. The receptor was isolated from a human donor in good health.

The CDR3 sequence: CASSLALLAGGEETQYF. CDR3 sequence (DNA): TGTGCCAGCAGCTTAGCGTTACTAGCGGGGGGGGAAGAGACCCAGTACTTC. The J gene is TRBJ2-5, the V gene TRBV7-8, with 13 bases fitting TRBD2. Per germline, CDR1 SGHVS and CDR2 FQNEAQ. V was pared by 0 bases and J by 3 bases, with 4 bases of the junction left unmatched. The CDR3 sequence is 17 residues long.